This TCR beta chain was sequenced in a study of cytomegalovirus exposure and HLA in healthy donors. Study-wide results and limits: As immune exposure information, only CMV serostatus was available. Associated with cytomegalovirus, according to the listing, were some 180 TCR beta chains.

The PCR used 60 Vbeta and 13 Jbeta primers. Produced via immunoSEQ multiplex PCR; TCRdb's table is partial and in-frame only. Of over 55,000 clones listed, 80% to 90% are singletons. Remarks on this clone: Antigen: not known.

CDR1 MNHEY and CDR2 SMNVEV come from the germline V gene (reference sequence). Trimming removed 0 bases from V and 0 bases from J, with 9 bases in between. The CDR3 is made up of 16 amino acids. Everyone who donated was a healthy bone marrow donor. The chain employs TRBV27 and TRBJ1-5; no reliable D call. This clonotype originated in a woman under 40 in good health and CMV-seropositive. What was sequenced was PBMCs. The CDR3 reads CASSLSVGDSNQPQHF. The CDR3, as DNA: TGTGCCAGCAGTTTATCGGTCGGGGATAGCAATCAGCCCCAGCATTTT.